These T cell receptor beta chains were read from a single sample in a study of cytomegalovirus exposure and HLA in healthy donors. TCRdb keeps only in-frame clones here, not all; method: immunoSEQ multiplex PCR. The data show roughly 120,000 clones, about 80% seen once. The sequenced sample was PBMCs. The receptors were gathered from a man aged 55-75 years in good health and CMV-seropositive. The CDR3 runs from the conserved cysteine through the conserved F or W. A D gene is named only where the DNA matches it firmly. Rows give clone size only sometimes, using once, few, many, or a class for an expanded clone.

TRBV5-1	.	15	TRBJ2-5	.	CASSFLARGGETQYF	TGCGCCAGCAGCTTCCTAGCGAGGGGTGGAGAGACCCAGTACTTC
TRBV19	.	14	TRBJ1-4	.	CASSTDRIGEKLFF	TGTGCCAGTAGTACGGACAGAATAGGCGAAAAACTGTTTTTT
TRBV6-1	.	12	TRBJ1-1	.	CASSGHGTEAFF	TGTGCCAGCAGTGGGCACGGGACAGAAGCTTTCTTT
TRBV5-1	.	14	TRBJ1-2	.	CASSLNDTPYGYTF	TGCGCCAGCAGCTTGAATGACACCCCCTATGGCTACACCTTC
TRBV30	.	18	TRBJ1-3	.	CAWSHYTGKTISGNTIYF	TGTGCCTGGAGCCACTACACCGGGAAAACGATCTCTGGAAACACCATATATTTT
TRBV30	.	13	TRBJ1-1	.	CAWSKPKTLLAFF	TGTGCCTGGAGCAAACCCAAAACTTTACTAGCTTTCTTT
TRBV12-5	few	15	TRBJ1-1	.	CASGLVLGGGTEAFF	TGTGCTAGTGGTTTGGTACTGGGGGGAGGCACTGAAGCTTTCTTT
TRBV10-3	.	15	TRBJ1-4	.	CAISELLATNEKLFF	TGTGCCATCAGTGAATTGTTAGCAACTAATGAAAAACTGTTTTTT
TRBV7-8	.	15	TRBJ1-6	TRBD1	CASSWDRAVSSPLHF	TGTGCCAGCAGCTGGGACAGGGCAGTTAGTTCACCCCTCCACTTT
TRBV19	.	13	TRBJ1-4	TRBD1	CASEGQINEKLFF	TGTGCCAGCGAGGGACAGATAAATGAAAAACTGTTTTTT
TRBV9	.	15	TRBJ2-3	TRBD1	CASSVGTGGPDTQYF	TGTGCCAGCAGCGTAGGGACAGGGGGACCAGATACGCAGTATTTT
TRBV7-8	.	15	TRBJ1-2	TRBD1	CASSLVPRGAYGYTF	TGTGCCAGCAGCTTAGTTCCCAGGGGGGCTTATGGCTACACCTTC
TRBV6-6	.	14	TRBJ1-2	.	CASSPNRSKEGYTF	TGTGCCAGCAGTCCGAACCGCTCTAAGGAGGGCTACACCTTC
TRBV4-2	.	15	TRBJ1-2	.	CASSQDNDRRSSYTF	TGTGCCAGCAGCCAAGATAACGACAGGAGGTCGAGCTACACCTTC
TRBV5-1	.	15	TRBJ1-2	.	CASSGDRTLNYGYTF	TGCGCCAGCAGCGGCGACAGGACCCTAAACTATGGCTACACCTTC
TRBV28	.	17	TRBJ1-3	TRBD1	CASSTGTGVLSGNTIYF	TGTGCCAGCAGTACCGGGACAGGGGTCCTATCTGGAAACACCATATATTTT
TRBV18	.	18	TRBJ1-5	TRBD1	CASSLSGTASYSNQPQHF	TGTGCCAGCTCACTTTCCGGGACAGCAAGCTATAGCAATCAGCCCCAGCATTTT